The clone carrying this TCR beta chain was seen only a few times. Each CDR3 protein is one row after TCRdb ran MiXCR on the 5' RACE reads. The data show about 920,000 distinct CDR3 sequences, 10% to 15% seen once. This entry belongs to a study of identical twins. Germline V gene data show CDR1 as MNHEY and CDR2 as SMNVEV (reference sequence). The CDR3 consists of 16 residues. V was pared by 5 bases and J by 7 bases, with 21 bases between. These same data were also listed under a study on yellow fever vaccine responses in identical twins.

The rearrangement uses TRBV27 and TRBJ1-5; D is ambiguous. The TCR sequence derives from a young woman in good health. The sequenced sample consisted of PBMCs. CDR3 sequence reads: CASSPRADRLGQPQHF. CDR3 DNA: TGTGCCAGCAGTCCCCGGGCGGACCGCCTCGGGCAGCCCCAGCATTTT.